The rows below give T cell receptor beta chains drawn from one sample of a study of blood T cell repertoires in COVID-19. Only in-frame clones appear in the TCRdb table, and some are missing; sequencing was by immunoSEQ multiplex PCR. The table lists about 120,000 clones, around 81% of them singletons, with about 3.8% in the top ten. The sample taken for sequencing was peripheral blood. These receptors all stem from a woman between 45 and 65 years old with acute or convalescent COVID-19. Each CDR3 is given with its conserved first and last residue. A D gene is named only where the DNA matches it firmly. Clone size is given for some rows only: seen once, a few or many times, or a class if the clone is expanded.

d_gene	abundance	v_gene	j_gene	CDR3nt	CDR3aa
TRBD1	.	TRBV11-2	TRBJ1-1	TGTGCCAGCAGCCCCGGGACAGGGACCACTGAAGCTTTCTTT	CASSPGTGTTEAFF
.	.	TRBV19	TRBJ1-3	TGTGCCAGTAACTCAGGGCCTGGAAACACCATATATTTT	CASNSGPGNTIYF
.	.	TRBV7-8	TRBJ1-6	TGTGCCAGCAGCCCAGACGGGACTGCTTTCATTTCTTATAATTCACCCCTCCACTTT	CASSPDGTAFISYNSPLHF
TRBD1	.	TRBV27	TRBJ1-6	TGTGCCAGCAGTTTACAGGGGGATTCACCCCTCCACTTT	CASSLQGDSPLHF
.	.	TRBV4-2	TRBJ2-1	TGTGCCAGCAGCCATGGTGCTGGAGATGAGCAGTTCTTC	CASSHGAGDEQFF
.	.	TRBV28	TRBJ2-2	TGTGCCAGCAGTCAGGGGTTTGACGGCACCTCCCCCGGGGAGCTGTTTTTT	CASSQGFDGTSPGELFF
.	.	TRBV9	TRBJ1-4	TGTGCCAGCAGCGTAAGGGGTTCCGGGAATGAAAAACTGTTTTTT	CASSVRGSGNEKLFF
TRBD1	many	TRBV15	TRBJ1-5	TGTGCCACCAGCAGAATGGACAGGCCGGATCAGCCCCAGCATTTT	CATSRMDRPDQPQHF
TRBD2	.	TRBV5-1	TRBJ2-7	TGCGCCAGCAGCGTGACTAGCGGGGGTAATCGGGAGCAGTACTTC	CASSVTSGGNREQYF
.	.	TRBV28	TRBJ2-1	TGTGCCAGCAGCCCCAGGACACCCCACAATGAGCAGTTCTTC	CASSPRTPHNEQFF
.	.	TRBV28	TRBJ2-7	TGTGCCAGCAGTTTAGTCGGGATCTCCTACGAGCAGTACTTC	CASSLVGISYEQYF
.	.	TRBV4-2	TRBJ2-2	TGTGCCAGCAGCCACCTTAGCGGGAACACCGGGGAGCTGTTTTTT	CASSHLSGNTGELFF
.	few	TRBV10-3	TRBJ2-1	TGTGCCATCAGGGCCAGAGACAGGCACGAGCAGTTCTTC	CAIRARDRHEQFF
TRBD1	.	TRBV5-1	TRBJ1-2	TGCGCCAGCAGCTTAGGGGGCGAAGATGGCTACACCTTC	CASSLGGEDGYTF
.	.	TRBV29-1	TRBJ2-7	TGCAGCGTTGATACAGGAGGGACCTACGAGCAGTACTTC	CSVDTGGTYEQYF
.	.	TRBV3-1/TRBV3-2	TRBJ1-2	TGTGCCAGCAGCCGCCGGGACTATGGCTACACCTTC	CASSRRDYGYTF
TRBD1	.	TRBV9	TRBJ1-1	TGTGCCAGCAGCGTGGGACAGGGAGGGAACACTGAAGCTTTCTTT	CASSVGQGGNTEAFF
.	.	TRBV7-3	TRBJ2-6	TGTGCCAGCAGGCCCGAGGAGGCCGGGGCCAACGTCCTGACTTTC	CASRPEEAGANVLTF
TRBD2	.	TRBV28	TRBJ2-3	TGTGCCAGCAGCCGCCTAGCGGGAGGGACCCCCACAGATACGCAGTATTTT	CASSRLAGGTPTDTQYF
.	many	TRBV2	TRBJ2-7	TGTGCCAGCATATATACGGGACAAAGCTACGAGCAGTACTTC	CASIYTGQSYEQYF
TRBD2	.	TRBV20-1	TRBJ2-5	TGCAGTGCTAGTACTAGCGGAGAGACCCAGTACTTC	CSASTSGETQYF
.	few	TRBV27	TRBJ2-3	TGTGCCAGCAGTTTATCAGGACAGGGAGGGAACACAGATACGCAGTATTTT	CASSLSGQGGNTDTQYF
TRBD1	.	TRBV6-5	TRBJ1-2	TGTGCCAGCAGGGCAGGGGGCGCTGGCTATGGCTACACCTTC	CASRAGGAGYGYTF
TRBD1	once	TRBV5-4	TRBJ2-5	TGTGCCAGCAGCGCACCAGGGGGCGGAGGAGAGACCCAGTACTTC	CASSAPGGGGETQYF
.	.	TRBV28	TRBJ1-2	TGTGCCAGCAGTCTTCTACAGAGTGGCTACACCTTC	CASSLLQSGYTF
.	.	TRBV6-6	TRBJ2-1	TGTGCCAGCAGTTATTACAGGGACTACAATGAGCAGTTCTTC	CASSYYRDYNEQFF
.	.	TRBV9	TRBJ2-2	TGTGCCAGCAGTGATAGGAGTTACCCCACCGGGGAGCTGTTTTTT	CASSDRSYPTGELFF
.	few	TRBV3-1/TRBV3-2	TRBJ1-4	TGTGCCAGCAGCCAACCCCCTCGACAGGAATTCTTTTTT	CASSQPPRQEFFF
TRBD2	.	TRBV2	TRBJ2-1	TGTGCCAGCAGAGCAGCGGGGATTGCTAGCTCCTACAATGAGCAGTTCTTC	CASRAAGIASSYNEQFF
.	.	TRBV18	TRBJ1-4	TGTGCCAGCTCACCACTATCAACTAATGAAAAACTGTTTTTT	CASSPLSTNEKLFF
.	.	TRBV19	TRBJ2-1	TGTGCCACTCGACAGAGCTCCTACAATGAGCAGTTCTTC	CATRQSSYNEQFF
.	once	TRBV2	TRBJ1-6	TGTGCCAGCAGAGAAACAGGAGTTAATTCACCCCTCCACTTT	CASRETGVNSPLHF
.	few	TRBV3-1/TRBV3-2	TRBJ2-2	TGTGCCAGCAGCCAAGGTTGGCAGGGGCCCGGGGAGCTGTTTTTT	CASSQGWQGPGELFF
.	.	TRBV20-1	TRBJ1-2	TGCAGTGCCTTGACAGACTATGGCTACACCTTC	CSALTDYGYTF
.	few	TRBV6-5	TRBJ1-4	TGTGCCAGCATTAAACAGGGTCCTAATGAAAAACTGTTTTTT	CASIKQGPNEKLFF
.	.	TRBV19	TRBJ2-7	TGTGCCAGTAGTATCGGAGGTCGGGTATACGAGCAGTACTTC	CASSIGGRVYEQYF
.	.	TRBV6-5	TRBJ2-1	TGTGCCAGCAGCTCGACAGCCTCCTACAATGAGCAGTTCTTC	CASSSTASYNEQFF
TRBD1	.	TRBV24-1	TRBJ2-7	TGTGCCACCAGTGAAGGGACAGACCGATACGAGCAGTACTTC	CATSEGTDRYEQYF
.	.	TRBV2	TRBJ1-2	TGTGCCAGCAGTGACCAGGGAAACTATGGCTACACCTTC	CASSDQGNYGYTF
TRBD2	.	TRBV3-1/TRBV3-2	TRBJ2-5	TGTGCCAGCAGCGCTCTAGCGGGAGGAGAGACCCAGTACTTC	CASSALAGGETQYF
TRBD2	.	TRBV19	TRBJ2-1	TGTGCCAGTAGTATAGACCGACTAGCGGGTCGCGATGAGCAGTTCTTC	CASSIDRLAGRDEQFF
TRBD2	once	TRBV6-5	TRBJ2-1	TGTGCCAGCAGTTCTAGCGGGGGGTTCAGGGAGTTCTTC	CASSSSGGFREFF
TRBD2	.	TRBV25-1	TRBJ2-3	TGTGCCAGCAGTGACAGCGGGGGGCCCACAGATACGCAGTATTTT	CASSDSGGPTDTQYF
.	.	TRBV27	TRBJ1-4	TGTGCCAGCAGTTTTACGGGGGCTAATGAAAAACTGTTTTTT	CASSFTGANEKLFF
TRBD2	few	TRBV10-1	TRBJ2-1	TGCGCCAGCAGTGAAGGTTCTAGCGGGAACAATGAGCAGTTCTTC	CASSEGSSGNNEQFF
.	.	TRBV28	TRBJ1-3	TGTGCCAGCAGCGGGTTAGGACAGTCTGGAAACACCATATATTTT	CASSGLGQSGNTIYF
TRBD1	.	TRBV6-6	TRBJ2-6	TGTGCCAGCACTCGTGGACAGGGGGCCACAGGGGCCAACGTCCTGACTTTC	CASTRGQGATGANVLTF
TRBD2	.	TRBV7-6	TRBJ2-5	TGTGCCAGCAGGGGACTAGCGGGAGTCGGGTGGGAACAAGAGACCCAGTACTTC	CASRGLAGVGWEQETQYF
TRBD1	.	TRBV23-1	TRBJ2-1	TGCGCCAGCAGTCAATCGCCCAGGGGGCTAGTTGACAATGAGCAGTTCTTC	CASSQSPRGLVDNEQFF
.	.	TRBV5-1	TRBJ1-2	TGCGCCAGCAGCTTGGCCCGGGACATCCCATCCTCTGGCTACACCTTC	CASSLARDIPSSGYTF
TRBD1	.	TRBV7-3	TRBJ2-1	TGTGCCAGCAGCTTAAACCGGCAGGGGGCCATGAATGAGCAGTTCTTC	CASSLNRQGAMNEQFF
.	.	TRBV27	TRBJ1-5	TGTGCCAGCAGCCCAGGGGCCATGGGGCCCCAGCATTTT	CASSPGAMGPQHF
.	.	TRBV3-1/TRBV3-2	TRBJ2-1	TGTGCCAGCAGCCAAGATGGGCGACAGTTCTTC	CASSQDGRQFF